This TCR beta chain came from a study of OX40 agonist ivuxolimab in advanced cancers. In the study overall: Ivuxolimab was an agonistic, fully human IgG2 monoclonal antibody directed against OX40 (CD134), a costimulatory receptor. The purpose of peripheral TCRbeta sequencing was to test whether ivuxolimab changed TCR sequence diversity and led to clonal T-cell expansion. Intravenous ivuxolimab was administered to patients every 2 weeks at six dose levels: 0.01, 0.1, 0.3, 1.5, 3 and 10 mg/kg. Partial responses occurred in three dose-escalation patients: two with cutaneous melanoma and one with hepatocellular carcinoma. In the dose-escalation cohort, approximately 83% of patients were male, and the mean age was roughly 56 years with a range of roughly 20 to 79. Prior anti-PD-1, anti-PD-L1 or anti-CTLA-4 therapy was permitted, and checkpoint inhibitors had been received by roughly two fifths of dose-escalation patients. The paper describes the monotherapy dose-escalation part (N of about 47 patients) of the phase I trial of ivuxolimab. Of the approximately 53 patients in dose escalation, 19 had hepatocellular carcinoma, some 15 had melanoma, 9 had renal cell carcinoma and 9 had head and neck cancer. The full study reports these points: After ivuxolimab, more expanded clones were found on average in CD8+ T cells than in CD4+ T cells. Antigen specificity was not determined for the clonally expanded peripheral T cells. At doses of 0.1 to 3.0 mg/kg, clonal expansion of both CD4+ and CD8+ blood T cells was observed from baseline to week 6. In the 0.1-3.0 mg/kg groups, partial responders had among the lowest normalized peripheral clonal expansion, particularly in CD8+ T cells. Low levels of normalized T-cell clonal expansion were also seen in some patients who did not respond.

The trial excluded patients who had a history of autoimmune disease or who were on systemic immunosuppression. Peripheral blood for TCR sequencing was collected from all dose cohorts at baseline, on cycle 4 day 1, and on cycle 7 day 1. The samples were taken from a phase I, first-in-human, multicenter, open-label dose-escalation trial of ivuxolimab. The trial enrolled adults with locally advanced or metastatic head and neck squamous cell, hepatocellular, melanoma or renal cell carcinoma. Before TCR sequencing, CD4+ T cells and CD8+ T cells from peripheral blood were sorted into separate populations. A word on this clone: It has no known antigen specificity. Per-base qualities were not stored, and no clone one base away is much larger.

Genomic DNA was isolated from the sorted cells so that the TCRbeta CDR3 region could be sequenced. TCRbeta CDR3 regions were sequenced using the immunoSEQ Assay. The clones in this table, taken by TCRdb from immuneACCESS, are in-frame only. Not every clone is retained; where verified, under half of the shortfall comes from an unresolved V gene, and the cause of the rest is unknown. Within this sample are roughly 92,000 clones, with roughly 80% of them counted one time only. 4.5% to 5.5% of the sample lies in the top ten. CDR1 and CDR2 are drawn from the germline V gene (reference sequence): SGHNT, YYREEE. For this chain, trimming is 5 bases at the V end and 4 bases at the J end, and the number of junction bases without a gene match is 4. Its CDR3 holds 14 amino acids, cysteine through phenylalanine. Only the CDR3 part of the read is kept: 42 bases, read in frame from the first base.

The V gene is TRBV5-4 and the J gene is TRBJ1-1, with 11 bases in between that match TRBD1. Sample: CD4+ or CD8+ T cells sorted from blood, taken in a trial of the OX40 agonist ivuxolimab. This clonotype was obtained from an adult with an advanced solid tumor such as melanoma, head and neck, liver or kidney cancer. The CDR3 region reads CASRPGQGGTEAFF. DNA sequence: TGTGCCAGCAGACCGGGACAGGGGGGCACTGAAGCTTTCTTT.